This TCR beta chain comes out of a study of T cells in Graves' hyperthyroidism and ophthalmopathy. This CDR3 has 14 residues. J lost 0 bases, V lost 11 bases, and 10 bases had no gene match. Germline V CDR1 and CDR2: MNHEY, SVGEGT. It was RNA transcripts that yielded the amplified TCR beta CDR3 regions. The study used the HTBI primer set for a first-round RT-PCR of the TCR CDR3. In TCRdb, the multiplex PCR reads were re-called with MiXCR into one record per CDR3 protein. The data show hundreds of thousands of distinct CDR3 sequences, with over 12% seen just once and about 3.9% held by the top ten. This receptor was obtained from a middle-aged woman with Graves' ophthalmopathy. The sequenced material came from blood. The chain has TRBV6-2 or TRBV6-3 and TRBJ2-7; 7 bases agree with TRBD2. In DNA, the CDR3 is TGTGCCGCGAGTGGCCTAGCGGACTCCTACGAGCAGTACTTC. Translated: CAASGLADSYEQYF.